The 19 T cell receptor beta chains below all came from one sample that was sequenced in a study of regulatory T cells in long-lasting Graves disease. Investigators prepared the TCR beta libraries by applying iRepertoire HTBI primers and Arm-PCR of CDR3 regions. TCRdb fed the multiplex PCR reads into MiXCR, producing one record per CDR3 protein. The sample lists around 500,000 distinct CDR3 sequences; about a fifth were seen once. The time point: persistent/refractory GD, antithyroid drugs over 5 years with positive TRAb. There was RNA extracted from PBMCs, and the TCR library was made from it. Sequenced here: peripheral blood mononuclear cells (PBMCs), sampled when the disease was refractory, from a patient treated with antithyroid drugs. Source of these receptors: a female donor with Graves disease.

This clonotype was recorded at least ten times. The chain carries TRBV3-1 and TRBJ2-7; TRBD1 is a possible D gene (5 bases). CDR1 and CDR2 (germline): LGHDT, YNNKEL (reference sequence). Trimming took 0 bases from V and 4 from J, leaving 10 bases between them. This CDR3 has 14 residues. Written as DNA, the CDR3 is TGTGCCAGCAGCCAAGATCCAGGGTCGTACGAGCAGTACTTC. It translates to CASSQDPGSYEQYF.

This clonotype was seen repeatedly, ten times or more. The chain recombines TRBV5-1 with TRBJ2-2; D is undetermined. V lost 0 bases, J lost 4 bases, and 7 bases lay in between. Germline V CDR1 and CDR2: SGHRS, YFSETQ. The CDR3 loop spans 14 amino acids. Written as DNA, the CDR3 is TGCGCCAGCAGCTTGGAATTAGGCACCGGGGAGCTGTTTTTT. As protein: CASSLELGTGELFF.

With regard to this clonotype: At one of its ends the junction is not consistent with the germline gene, which may arise from a read error. This chain joins TRBV28 and TRBJ2-4; D call uncertain. Germline V lookup: CDR1 MDHEN, CDR2 SYDVKM. The CDR3 consists of 11 residues. CDR3 in amino acids: CASGNWHSVDF. For the CDR3, the DNA is TGTGCCAGCGGTAACTGGCATTCAGTGGACTTC.

The chain links TRBV6-2 or TRBV6-3 to TRBJ2-1; TRBD2 matches 11 bases. The germline CDR1 and CDR2 sequences are MNHEY and SVGEGT. The CDR3 loop spans 15 amino acids. J gave up 9 bases and V 8 bases, and 12 bases lay outside the gene matches. The CDR3 coding sequence is TGTGCCAGCGGACCGTTAGCGGGAGGGCAGGGTGAGCAGTTCTTC. Amino acid sequence: CASGPLAGGQGEQFF.

This clonotype appeared a few times. The gene calls are TRBV9 and TRBJ1-5; D is unclear. The CDR3 is 12 residues long. V was trimmed by 2 bases and J by 5 bases, leaving 5 bases between them. CDR1 and CDR2 from the germline V gene are SGDLS and YYNGEE. CDR3 residues: CASSVLDQPQHF. The DNA for the CDR3 is TGTGCCAGCAGCGTTCTTGATCAGCCCCAGCATTTT.

In its sample, this clonotype was seen many times. This chain connects TRBV28 to TRBJ2-7; 7 nucleotides line up with TRBD1. This CDR3 comprises 15 residues. Germline assignment: CDR1 MDHEN and CDR2 SYDVKM. V trimming: 5 bases; J trimming: 3 bases; junction bases outside the gene matches: 10. In DNA form, the CDR3 reads TGTGCCAGCAGTAAACGGACGCAGGGGGTCTACGAGCAGTACTTC. Protein: CASSKRTQGVYEQYF.

This clonotype was seen only a few times. The J gene is TRBJ1-1, the V gene TRBV3-1; weak D call: TRBD1 (6 bases). Germline assignment: CDR1 LGHDT and CDR2 YNNKEL (reference sequence). CDR3 length equals 16 residues. V shed 2 bases and J shed 1 base, with 14 bases lying between them. CDR3 DNA: TGTGCCAGCAGCCAACTACCGGGACACAAGAACACTGAAGCTTTCTTT. Translated: CASSQLPGHKNTEAFF.

This clonotype was seen ten or more times. This sequence joins TRBV6-1 and TRBJ2-5; TRBD2 matches at 10 bases. This CDR3 spans 13 amino acids. The V gene's germline CDR1 is MNHNS and CDR2 SASEGT. V trimming: 5 bases; J trimming: 8 bases; junction bases outside the gene matches: 5. CDR3 nucleotide sequence: TGTGCCAGCAGTACGGGACTAGCGACAACCCAGTACTTC. Translated: CASSTGLATTQYF.

In its sample, this clonotype was seen a few times. The genes are TRBV19 and TRBJ1-5; 8 bases line up with TRBD1. From germline, CDR1 is LNHDA and CDR2 SQIVND (reference sequence). Trimming removed 5 bases from V and 2 bases from J; junction bases left unmatched: 5. The CDR3 runs to 15 residues. The CDR3 spells CASSGSGGGNQPQHF. CDR3 coding DNA: TGTGCCAGTAGTGGGTCAGGGGGCGGCAATCAGCCCCAGCATTTT.

The table lists this clonotype with a few counts. The genes are TRBV7-9 and TRBJ2-5; the match to TRBD2 covers 8 bases. The V and J ends lost 5 bases and 5 bases, in that order; junction bases with no gene match: 13. The CDR3 loop spans 16 amino acids. Germline values: CDR1 SEHNR, CDR2 FQNEAQ (reference sequence). As DNA, the CDR3 is TGTGCCAGCAGCCCCACCGGGGGGGCTTCTCTCGAGACCCAGTACTTC. It codes for CASSPTGGASLETQYF.

This clonotype was observed many times. This chain connects TRBV6-1 to TRBJ2-5; weak D call: TRBD2 (5 bases). CDR3 length equals 13 residues. CDR1 MNHNS and CDR2 SASEGT come from the germline V gene. V lost 7 bases and J lost 7, with 16 bases in between. CDR3 nucleotides: TGTGCCAGCACCAATCGGGGTATGGGGACCCAGTACTTC. The encoded protein is CASTNRGMGTQYF.

This clonotype was detected many times. J is TRBJ2-7 and V is TRBV28, with D perhaps matching TRBD1 (5 bases). Germline CDR1 and CDR2: MDHEN and SYDVKM. CDR3 length: 12 amino acids. Trimming took off 6 bases at V and 3 bases at J, with 9 bases between the two ends. The CDR3 DNA is TGTGCCAGCAGGGGCAGGGTCTACGAGCAGTACTTC. This encodes CASRGRVYEQYF.

In this sample, this clonotype turned up once. The chain has TRBV18 and TRBJ2-2, with D hard to call. The V gene lost 6 bases and the J gene lost 4 bases, with 12 bases spanning the gap. The CDR3 has 14 residues. The germline CDR1 and CDR2 sequences are KGHSH and LQKENI. The CDR3 DNA sequence: TGTGCCAGCTCGCCCAAAGCAGTCACCGGGGAGCTGTTTTTT. As protein: CASSPKAVTGELFF.

This clonotype has only a few counts. The rearrangement uses TRBV20-1 and TRBJ2-7; D uncertain. V was cut by 2 bases and J by 4 bases, with 6 bases left in between. The CDR3 runs to 11 residues. Germline loops: CDR1 DFQATT, CDR2 SNEGSKA (reference sequence). The DNA of the CDR3 is TGCAGTGCTAGACTCACGTACGAGCAGTACTTC. This gives the protein CSARLTYEQYF.

The J gene is TRBJ2-2, the V gene TRBV20-1; D is undetermined. Germline V gene sequence: CDR1 DFQATT, CDR2 SNEGSKA (reference sequence). This CDR3 region has 15 residues. The V end was cut by 1 base, the J end by 0 bases, with 9 bases between. The CDR3 sequence: CSARVYFANTGELFF. CDR3 DNA sequence: TGCAGTGCTAGAGTTTATTTCGCGAACACCGGGGAGCTGTTTTTT.

The table lists this clonotype with a few counts. V gene TRBV4-1 combines with J gene TRBJ1-1; D is possibly TRBD1 (5 bases). The CDR3 runs 16 residues. Germline V CDR1 and CDR2: MGHRA, YSYEKL. V lost 7 bases, J lost 1 base, and 19 bases lay in between. CDR3 sequence reads: CASTERGFEANTEAFF. CDR3 DNA: TGCGCCAGCACCGAACGGGGCTTTGAAGCGAACACTGAAGCTTTCTTT.

The sample holds many counts of this clonotype. The V and J genes are TRBV11-2 and TRBJ2-5; D is possibly TRBD2 (5 bases). Per germline, CDR1 SGHAT and CDR2 FQNNGV. The CDR3 extends over 16 amino acids. V was shortened by 4 bases and J by 4 bases, with 19 bases between the two germline ends. In nucleotides, the CDR3 is TGTGCCAGCAGCTCCTGGGGAGACAAGAAGGGAGAGACCCAGTACTTC. Translation gives CASSSWGDKKGETQYF.

On this clonotype: Since a much larger clone is just one base distant, this may be a read error. This rearrangement joins TRBV6-1 to TRBJ1-1; 7 bases fit TRBD1. This CDR3 has 15 residues. Germline values: CDR1 MNHNS, CDR2 SASEGT. CDR3 loop: CASSDPRQGTTEALF. Here the CDR3 DNA reads TGTGCCAGCAGTGATCCCCGACAGGGAACAACTGAAGCTCTCTTT.

The sample holds many counts of this clonotype. The genes are TRBV11-1 and TRBJ1-2, with D hard to call. Germline loops: CDR1 SGHAT, CDR2 FQDESV (reference sequence). This CDR3 is built from 13 residues. V lost 5 bases to trimming and J lost 5 bases, with 12 bases between them. The CDR3 bases are TGTGCCAGCAGCGAAAATGCCCAATATGGCTACACCTTC. This codes for CASSENAQYGYTF.